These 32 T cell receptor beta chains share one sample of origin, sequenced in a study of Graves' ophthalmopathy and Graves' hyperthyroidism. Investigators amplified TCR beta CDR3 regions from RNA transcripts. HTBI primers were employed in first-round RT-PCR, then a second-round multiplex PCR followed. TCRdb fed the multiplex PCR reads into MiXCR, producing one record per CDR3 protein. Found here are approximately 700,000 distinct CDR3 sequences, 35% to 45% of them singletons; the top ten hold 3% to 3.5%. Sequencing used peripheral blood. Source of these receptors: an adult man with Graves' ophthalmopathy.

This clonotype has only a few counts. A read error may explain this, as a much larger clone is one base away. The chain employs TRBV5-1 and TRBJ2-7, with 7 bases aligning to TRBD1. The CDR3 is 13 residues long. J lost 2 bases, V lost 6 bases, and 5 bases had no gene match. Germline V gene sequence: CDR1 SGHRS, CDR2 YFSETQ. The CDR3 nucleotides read TGCGCCAGCAACACGGGACAGACCTACGAGCAGTACTTC. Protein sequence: CASNTGQTYEQYF.

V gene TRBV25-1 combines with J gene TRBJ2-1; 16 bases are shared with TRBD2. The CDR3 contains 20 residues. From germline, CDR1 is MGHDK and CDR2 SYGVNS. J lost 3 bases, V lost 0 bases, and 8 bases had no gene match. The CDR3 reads CASSEYTGLAGGRYYNEQFF. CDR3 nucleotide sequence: TGTGCCAGCAGTGAATATACGGGACTAGCGGGAGGGCGGTACTACAATGAGCAGTTCTTC.

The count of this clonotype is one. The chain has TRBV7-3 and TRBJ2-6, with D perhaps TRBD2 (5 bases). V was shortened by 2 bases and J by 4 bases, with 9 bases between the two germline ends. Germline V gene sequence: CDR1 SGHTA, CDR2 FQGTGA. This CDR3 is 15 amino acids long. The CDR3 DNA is TGTGCCAGCAGCTTAGATGTAGCGGGGGCCAACGTCCTGACTTTC. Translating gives CASSLDVAGANVLTF. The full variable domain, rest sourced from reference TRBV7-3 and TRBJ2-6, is GAGVSQTPSNKVTEKGKYVELRCDPISGHTALYWYRQSLGQGPEFLIYFQGTGAADDSGLPNDRFFAVRPEGSVSTLKIQRTERGDSAVYLCASSLDVAGANVLTFGAGSRLTVL.

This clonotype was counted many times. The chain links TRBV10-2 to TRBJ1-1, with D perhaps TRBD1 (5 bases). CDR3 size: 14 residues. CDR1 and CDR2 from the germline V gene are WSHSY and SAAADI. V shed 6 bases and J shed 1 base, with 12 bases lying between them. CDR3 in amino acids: CASRGRGPNTEAFF. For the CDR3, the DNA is TGCGCCAGCAGGGGACGAGGACCGAACACTGAAGCTTTCTTT.

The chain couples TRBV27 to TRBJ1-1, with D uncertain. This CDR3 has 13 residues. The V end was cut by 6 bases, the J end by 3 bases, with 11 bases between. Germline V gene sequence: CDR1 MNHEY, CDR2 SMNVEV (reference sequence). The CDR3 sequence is CASRAAMDTEAFF. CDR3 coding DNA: TGTGCCAGCAGAGCGGCGATGGACACTGAAGCTTTCTTT.

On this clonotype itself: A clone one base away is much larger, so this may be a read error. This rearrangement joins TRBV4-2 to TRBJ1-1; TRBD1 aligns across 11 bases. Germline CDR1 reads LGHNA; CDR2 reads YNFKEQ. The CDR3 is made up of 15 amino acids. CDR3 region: CASSHGQGANTEASF. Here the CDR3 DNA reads TGTGCCAGCAGCCATGGACAGGGGGCGAACACTGAAGCTTCCTTT.

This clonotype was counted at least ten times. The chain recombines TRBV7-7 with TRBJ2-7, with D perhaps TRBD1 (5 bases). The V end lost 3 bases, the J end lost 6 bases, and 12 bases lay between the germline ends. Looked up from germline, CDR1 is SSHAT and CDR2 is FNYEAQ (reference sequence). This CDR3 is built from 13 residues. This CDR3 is CASSLQAGSEQYF. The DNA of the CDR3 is TGTGCCAGCAGCTTGCAAGCAGGGTCCGAGCAGTACTTC.

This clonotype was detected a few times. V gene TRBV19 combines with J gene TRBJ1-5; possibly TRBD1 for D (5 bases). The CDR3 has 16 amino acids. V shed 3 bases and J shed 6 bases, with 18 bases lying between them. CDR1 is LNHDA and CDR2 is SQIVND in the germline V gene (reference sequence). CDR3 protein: CASSMSFSGVIQPQHF. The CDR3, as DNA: TGTGCCAGTAGTATGAGTTTCTCGGGGGTAATTCAGCCCCAGCATTTT.

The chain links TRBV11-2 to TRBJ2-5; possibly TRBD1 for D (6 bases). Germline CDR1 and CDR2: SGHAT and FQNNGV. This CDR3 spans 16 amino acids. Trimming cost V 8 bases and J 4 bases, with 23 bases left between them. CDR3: CASSPPAGVSSETQYF. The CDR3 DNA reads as TGTGCCAGCTCACCACCGGCAGGGGTTTCTTCAGAGACCCAGTACTTC.

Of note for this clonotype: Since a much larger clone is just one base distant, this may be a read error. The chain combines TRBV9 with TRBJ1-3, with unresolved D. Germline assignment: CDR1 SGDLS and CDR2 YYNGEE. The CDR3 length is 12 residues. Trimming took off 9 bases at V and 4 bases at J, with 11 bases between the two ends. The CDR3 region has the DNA TGTGCCATCAGTGGGAACGGAAACACCATATATTTT. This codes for CAISGNGNTIYF.

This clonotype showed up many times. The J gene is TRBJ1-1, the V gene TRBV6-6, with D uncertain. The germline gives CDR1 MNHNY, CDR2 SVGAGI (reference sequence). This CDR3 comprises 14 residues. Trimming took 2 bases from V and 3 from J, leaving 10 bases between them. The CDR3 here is CASSYTPEDTEAFF. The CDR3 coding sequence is TGTGCCAGCAGTTACACTCCGGAGGACACTGAAGCTTTCTTT.

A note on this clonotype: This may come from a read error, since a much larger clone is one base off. CDR3: CASSSAGLAPGELFF. CDR3 DNA: TGTGCCAGCAGCTCGGCCGGACTAGCGCCAGGGGAGCTGTTTTTT. This chain uses TRBV7-9 with TRBJ2-2; 9 bases line up with TRBD2. The V segment lost 4 bases and the J segment 8 bases; nucleotides outside the gene matches: 8. CDR3 length: 15 residues. Per germline, CDR1 SEHNR and CDR2 FQNEAQ (reference sequence).

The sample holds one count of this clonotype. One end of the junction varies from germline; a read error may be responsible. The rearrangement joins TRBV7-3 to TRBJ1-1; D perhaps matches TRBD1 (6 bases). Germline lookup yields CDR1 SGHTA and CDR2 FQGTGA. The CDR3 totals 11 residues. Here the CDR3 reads CASSVEGEGGF. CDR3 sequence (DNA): TGTGCCAGCAGCGTTGAGGGTGAGGGGGGCTTT.

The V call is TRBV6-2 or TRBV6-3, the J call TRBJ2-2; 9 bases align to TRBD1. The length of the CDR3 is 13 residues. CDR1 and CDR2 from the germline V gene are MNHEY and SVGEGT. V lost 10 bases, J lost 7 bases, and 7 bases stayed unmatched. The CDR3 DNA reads TGTGCCACCGGGGACAGGGCGGTCGGGGAGCTGTTTTTT. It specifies CATGDRAVGELFF.

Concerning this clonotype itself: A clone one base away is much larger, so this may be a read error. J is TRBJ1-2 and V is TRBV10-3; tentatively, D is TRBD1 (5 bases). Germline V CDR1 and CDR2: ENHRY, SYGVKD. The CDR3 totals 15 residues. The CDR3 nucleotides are TGTACCAGCAGCTTGGGGGGGATTGCTAACTATGGCTACACCTTC. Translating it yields CTSSLGGIANYGYTF.

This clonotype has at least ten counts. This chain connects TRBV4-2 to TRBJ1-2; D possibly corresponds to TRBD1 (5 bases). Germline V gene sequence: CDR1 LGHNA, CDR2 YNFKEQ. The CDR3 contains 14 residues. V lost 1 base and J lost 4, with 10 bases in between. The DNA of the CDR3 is TGTGCCAGCAGCCAAGGGGCAGGGACCTATGGCTACACCTTC. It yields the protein CASSQGAGTYGYTF.

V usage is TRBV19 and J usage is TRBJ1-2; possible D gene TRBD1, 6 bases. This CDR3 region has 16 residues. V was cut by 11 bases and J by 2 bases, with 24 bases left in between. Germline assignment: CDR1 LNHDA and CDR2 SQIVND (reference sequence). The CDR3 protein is CASTQGHPGTNYGYTF. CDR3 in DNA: TGTGCCTCCACCCAGGGGCACCCTGGGACAAACTATGGCTACACCTTC.

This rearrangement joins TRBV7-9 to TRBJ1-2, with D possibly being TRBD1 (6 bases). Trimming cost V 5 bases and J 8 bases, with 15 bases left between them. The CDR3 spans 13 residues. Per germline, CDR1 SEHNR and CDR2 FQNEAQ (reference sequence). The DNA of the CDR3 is TGTGCCAGCAGCATCCTACAGGGCGGGGGCTACACCTTC. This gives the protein CASSILQGGGYTF.

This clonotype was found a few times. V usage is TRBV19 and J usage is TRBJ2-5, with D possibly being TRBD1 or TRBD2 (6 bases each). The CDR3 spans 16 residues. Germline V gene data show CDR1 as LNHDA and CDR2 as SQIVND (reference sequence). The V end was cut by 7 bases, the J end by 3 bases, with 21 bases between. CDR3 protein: CASNTGRGGGKETQYF. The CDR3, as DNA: TGTGCCAGTAATACAGGGCGGGGAGGAGGGAAAGAGACCCAGTACTTC.

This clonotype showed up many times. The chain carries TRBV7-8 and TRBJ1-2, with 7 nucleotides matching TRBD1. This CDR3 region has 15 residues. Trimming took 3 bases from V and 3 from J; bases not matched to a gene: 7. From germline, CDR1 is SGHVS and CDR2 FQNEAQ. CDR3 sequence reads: CASSFKGQTHYGYTF. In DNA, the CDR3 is TGTGCCAGCAGCTTCAAGGGACAGACACACTATGGCTACACCTTC.

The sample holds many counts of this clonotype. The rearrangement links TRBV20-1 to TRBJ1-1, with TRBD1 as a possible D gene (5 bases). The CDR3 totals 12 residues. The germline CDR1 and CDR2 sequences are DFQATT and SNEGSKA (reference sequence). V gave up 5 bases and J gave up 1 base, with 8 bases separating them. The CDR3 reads CSAGGPNTEAFF. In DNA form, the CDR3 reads TGCAGTGCTGGGGGACCGAACACTGAAGCTTTCTTT.

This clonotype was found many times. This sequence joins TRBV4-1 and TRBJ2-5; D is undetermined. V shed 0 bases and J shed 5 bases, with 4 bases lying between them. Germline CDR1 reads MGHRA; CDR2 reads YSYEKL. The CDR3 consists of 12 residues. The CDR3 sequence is CASSQDLETQYF. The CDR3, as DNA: TGCGCCAGCAGCCAAGATCTTGAGACCCAGTACTTC.

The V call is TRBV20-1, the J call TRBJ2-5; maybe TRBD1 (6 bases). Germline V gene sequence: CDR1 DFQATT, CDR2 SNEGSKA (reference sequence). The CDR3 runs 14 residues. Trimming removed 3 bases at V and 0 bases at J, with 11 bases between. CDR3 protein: CSASGQTNQETQYF. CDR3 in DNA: TGCAGTGCTAGCGGACAGACTAACCAAGAGACCCAGTACTTC.

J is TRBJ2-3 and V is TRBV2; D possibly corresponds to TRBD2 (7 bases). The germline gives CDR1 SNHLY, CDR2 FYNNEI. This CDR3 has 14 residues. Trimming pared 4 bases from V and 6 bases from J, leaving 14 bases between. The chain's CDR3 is CASSVGGAADTQYF. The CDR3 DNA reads TGTGCCAGCAGTGTGGGGGGGGCGGCGGATACGCAGTATTTT.

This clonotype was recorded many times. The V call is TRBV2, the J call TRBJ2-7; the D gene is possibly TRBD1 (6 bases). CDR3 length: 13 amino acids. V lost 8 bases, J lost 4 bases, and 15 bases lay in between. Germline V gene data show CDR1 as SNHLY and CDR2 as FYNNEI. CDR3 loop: CASESGTSYEQYF. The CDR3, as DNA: TGTGCCAGCGAGTCCGGGACATCTTACGAGCAGTACTTC.

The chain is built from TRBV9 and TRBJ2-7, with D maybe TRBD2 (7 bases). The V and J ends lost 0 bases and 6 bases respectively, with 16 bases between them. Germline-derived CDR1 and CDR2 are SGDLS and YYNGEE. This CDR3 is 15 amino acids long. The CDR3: CASSVVGGGRGEQYF. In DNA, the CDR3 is TGTGCCAGCAGCGTAGTGGGCGGGGGCCGGGGCGAGCAGTACTTC.

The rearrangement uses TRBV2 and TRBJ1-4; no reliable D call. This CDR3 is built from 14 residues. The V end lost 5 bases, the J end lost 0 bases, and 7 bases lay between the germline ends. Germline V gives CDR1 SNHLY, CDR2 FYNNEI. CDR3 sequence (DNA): TGTGCCAGCAGTCGCGGGACAACTAATGAAAAACTGTTTTTT. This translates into CASSRGTTNEKLFF.

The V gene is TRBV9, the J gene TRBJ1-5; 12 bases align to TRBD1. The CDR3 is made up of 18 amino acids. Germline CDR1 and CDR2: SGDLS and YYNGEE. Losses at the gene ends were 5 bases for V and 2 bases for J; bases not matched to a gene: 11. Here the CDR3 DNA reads TGTGCCAGCAGACGGCCGGGACAGGGGGCGTCGGGCAATCAGCCCCAGCATTTT. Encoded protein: CASRRPGQGASGNQPQHF. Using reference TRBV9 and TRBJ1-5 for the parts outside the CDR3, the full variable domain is DSGVTQTPKHLITATGQRVTLRCSPRSGDLSVYWYQQSLDQGLQFLIQYYNGEERAKGNILERFSAQQFPDLHSELNLSSLELGDSALYFCASRRPGQGASGNQPQHFGDGTRLSIL.

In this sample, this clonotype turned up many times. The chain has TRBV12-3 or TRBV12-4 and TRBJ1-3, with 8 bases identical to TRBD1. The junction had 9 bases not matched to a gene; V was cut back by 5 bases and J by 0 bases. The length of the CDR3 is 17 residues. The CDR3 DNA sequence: TGTGCCAGCAGTACCAGGACAGGGAGTACCTCTGGAAACACCATATATTTT. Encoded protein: CASSTRTGSTSGNTIYF.

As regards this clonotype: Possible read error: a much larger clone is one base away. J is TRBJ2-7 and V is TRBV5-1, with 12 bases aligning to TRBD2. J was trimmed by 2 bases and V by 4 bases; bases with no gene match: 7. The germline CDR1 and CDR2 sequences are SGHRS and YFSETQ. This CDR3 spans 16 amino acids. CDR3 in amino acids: CASSPLAGGRAYEQYF. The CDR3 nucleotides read TGCGCCAGCAGCCCCCTAGCGGGAGGGAGGGCCTACGAGCAGTACTTC.

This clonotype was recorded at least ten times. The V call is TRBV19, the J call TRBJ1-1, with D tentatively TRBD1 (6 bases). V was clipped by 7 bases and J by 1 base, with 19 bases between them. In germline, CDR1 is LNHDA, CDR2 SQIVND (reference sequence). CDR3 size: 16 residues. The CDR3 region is CASTERGGVTNTEAFF. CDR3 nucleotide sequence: TGTGCCAGTACCGAAAGGGGGGGAGTGACGAACACTGAAGCTTTCTTT. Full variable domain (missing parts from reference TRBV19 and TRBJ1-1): DGGITQSPKYLFRKEGQNVTLSCEQNLNHDAMYWYRQDPGQGLRLIYYSQIVNDFQKGDIAEGYSVSREKKESFPLTVTSAQKNPTAFYLCASTERGGVTNTEAFFGQGTRLTVV.

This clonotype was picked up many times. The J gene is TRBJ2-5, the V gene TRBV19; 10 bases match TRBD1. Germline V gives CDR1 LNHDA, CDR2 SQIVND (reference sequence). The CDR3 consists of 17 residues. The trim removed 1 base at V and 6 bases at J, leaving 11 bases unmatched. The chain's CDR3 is CASSIAPGTGARKTQYF. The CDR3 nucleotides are TGTGCCAGTAGTATAGCTCCCGGGACAGGGGCTCGTAAGACCCAGTACTTC.